Listed here are 15 T cell receptor beta chains from one sample, sequenced in a study of T-cell reconstitution after alpha-beta-depleted transplantation in children. Study-wide findings and caveats: The main origin of T-cell counts and diversity one year after transplant was newly produced T cells.

Researchers prepared the TCRbeta library using unique molecular identifiers, the study reports. TCRdb called the PCR reads again in MiXCR, with one record for every CDR3 protein. The sample lists about 300,000 distinct CDR3 sequences; 7.5% to 9% were seen once. These receptors have no known antigen. Source: peripheral blood, taken 360 days after TCRalphabeta/CD19-depleted stem cell transplant. These receptors came from a female patient aged 2 to 10 who had a stem cell transplant for Fanconi anemia, so the T cells may come from the graft donor.

This clonotype was detected many times. The chain employs TRBV9 and TRBJ1-1; D unresolved. Trimming shortened V by 1 base and J by 4 bases, and 8 bases separated the two germline ends. The germline V gene has CDR1 SGDLS and CDR2 YYNGEE. The CDR3 totals 13 residues. The CDR3: CASSVSPSTEAFF. The CDR3 bases are TGTGCCAGCAGCGTATCCCCCAGCACTGAAGCTTTCTTT.

The chain employs TRBV5-6 and TRBJ1-1; D gene ambiguous. The V end lost 4 bases, the J end lost 3 bases, and 13 bases lay between the germline ends. Germline V CDR1 and CDR2: SGHDT, YYEEEE. The CDR3 has 14 amino acids. The CDR3 loop reads CASSLGGTYTEAFF. For the CDR3, the DNA is TGTGCCAGCAGCCTCGGTGGAACGTACACTGAAGCTTTCTTT.

The genes are TRBV3-1 and TRBJ1-6; D gene uncertain. Germline V gene lookup returns CDR1 LGHDT and CDR2 YNNKEL (reference sequence). The CDR3 has 12 amino acids. The V end lost 3 bases, the J end lost 10 bases, and 7 bases lay between the germline ends. DNA of the CDR3: TGTGCCAGCAGCCATCGGAGCTCACCCCTCCACTTT. It specifies CASSHRSSPLHF.

This clonotype was detected ten times or more. The chain has TRBV5-6 and TRBJ2-5, with D maybe TRBD2 (5 bases). V gave up 0 bases and J gave up 5 bases, with 17 bases separating them. Germline lookup yields CDR1 SGHDT and CDR2 YYEEEE. CDR3 length equals 16 residues. Here the CDR3 reads CASSLVGSWGEETQYF. The DNA of the CDR3 is TGTGCCAGCAGCTTGGTAGGGAGTTGGGGTGAGGAGACCCAGTACTTC. Based on the CDR3 plus reference TRBV5-6 and TRBJ2-5, the full variable domain is DAGVTQSPTHLIKTRGQQVTLRCSPKSGHDTVSWYQQALGQGPQFIFQYYEEEERQRGNFPDRFSGHQFPNYSSELNVNALLLGDSALYLCASSLVGSWGEETQYFGPGTRLLVL.

At least ten counts were recorded for this clonotype. The chain has TRBV5-1 and TRBJ2-7, with D possibly called TRBD1 or TRBD2 (6 bases each). Germline loops: CDR1 SGHRS, CDR2 YFSETQ. The CDR3 runs to 14 residues. V lost 4 bases, J lost 4 bases, and 15 bases lay in between. This CDR3 reads CASSPGAGQYEQYF. CDR3 sequence (DNA): TGCGCCAGCAGCCCGGGGGCAGGCCAATACGAGCAGTACTTC.

V and J are TRBV20-1 and TRBJ2-3; D remains unclear. Germline loops: CDR1 DFQATT, CDR2 SNEGSKA (reference sequence). The CDR3 has 13 amino acids. V shed 3 bases and J shed 4 bases, with 11 bases lying between them. The CDR3 is CSASGNSADTQYF. CDR3 sequence (DNA): TGCAGTGCTAGCGGCAACTCGGCAGATACGCAGTATTTT.

As to this clonotype: A much larger clone differs from this one at a single base, so this may be a read error. CDR3 sequence: CASSLEEGYEAFF. The CDR3 DNA is TGTGCCAGCAGCTTAGAAGAGGGCTATGAAGCTTTCTTT. This chain links TRBV7-6 with TRBJ1-1; D gene unclear. The CDR3 runs to 13 residues. CDR1 is SGHVS and CDR2 is FNYEAQ in the germline V gene. Trimming shortened V by 1 base and J by 7 bases, and 10 bases separated the two germline ends.

Ten or more counts support this clonotype. The chain has TRBV5-5 and TRBJ1-1, with unresolved D. V was shortened by 0 bases and J by 2 bases, with 8 bases between the two germline ends. The germline gives CDR1 SGHKS, CDR2 YYEKEE (reference sequence). The CDR3 runs to 14 residues. The DNA of the CDR3 is TGTGCCAGCAGCTTGGTTAACCTCAACACTGAAGCTTTCTTT. Amino acids: CASSLVNLNTEAFF.

This clonotype was counted many times. The chain uses TRBV18 and TRBJ1-1; 7 bases map to TRBD1. The CDR3 runs to 14 residues. V was clipped by 3 bases and J by 6 bases; unmatched bases: 7. Germline loops: CDR1 KGHSH, CDR2 LQKENI. The CDR3 sequence: CASSPIKGQAEAFF. The CDR3 DNA reads as TGTGCCAGCTCACCGATTAAAGGACAGGCTGAAGCTTTCTTT.

The rearrangement uses TRBV5-1 and TRBJ2-7; the D gene is possibly TRBD2 (7 bases). The germline V gene encodes CDR1 SGHRS and CDR2 YFSETQ. The CDR3 sequence is 15 residues long. Trimming removed 4 bases from V and 2 bases from J, with 16 bases in between. CDR3 loop: CASSVEGGGAYEQYF. In DNA form, the CDR3 reads TGCGCCAGCAGCGTCGAGGGAGGGGGGGCCTACGAGCAGTACTTC.

This clonotype was seen repeatedly, ten times or more. The rearrangement links TRBV10-3 to TRBJ2-3, with D possibly matching TRBD2 (6 bases). Trimming left V 6 bases short and J 0 bases short, with 7 bases between. CDR3 length equals 13 residues. Per the germline V gene, CDR1 is ENHRY and CDR2 is SYGVKD. The CDR3 reads CAIRAGSTDTQYF. In nucleotides, the CDR3 is TGTGCCATCAGGGCGGGGAGCACAGATACGCAGTATTTT.

This clonotype was seen a handful of times. The chain combines TRBV5-1 with TRBJ2-7; 8 nucleotides align to TRBD2. The V and J ends lost 3 bases and 2 bases, in that order; junction bases with no gene match: 10. The germline V gene has CDR1 SGHRS and CDR2 YFSETQ. The CDR3 runs 16 residues. CDR3 sequence reads: CASSSFPGTSTYEQYF. The CDR3 DNA is TGCGCCAGCAGCTCATTCCCCGGGACTAGTACCTACGAGCAGTACTTC.

This clonotype has a count of ten or more. The rearrangement links TRBV4-1 to TRBJ1-1; D is ambiguous. The CDR3 length is 13 residues. With 4 bases removed from V and 1 base from J, the gap between germline ends came to 7 bases. Germline V gives CDR1 MGHRA, CDR2 YSYEKL. Written as DNA, the CDR3 is TGCGCCAGCAGCCGAACAGAGAACACTGAAGCTTTCTTT. Protein sequence: CASSRTENTEAFF.

The rearrangement links TRBV3-1 to TRBJ2-1; no firm D call. CDR3 size: 12 residues. V was clipped by 0 bases and J by 6 bases, with 3 bases between them. CDR1 and CDR2 from the germline V gene are LGHDT and YNNKEL (reference sequence). This CDR3 reads CASSQDTNEQFF. The CDR3 coding sequence is TGTGCCAGCAGCCAAGATACCAATGAGCAGTTCTTC.

This clonotype has only a few counts. The chain uses TRBV2 and TRBJ2-5, with 15 positions matching TRBD2. The V gene end was trimmed by 4 bases and the J gene end by 1 base; junction bases not matched to a gene: 1. Looked up from germline, CDR1 is SNHLY and CDR2 is FYNNEI. This CDR3 has 16 amino acids. The CDR3 sequence: CASSAGLAGGQETQYF. DNA for the CDR3: TGTGCCAGCAGTGCGGGACTAGCGGGGGGCCAAGAGACCCAGTACTTC.